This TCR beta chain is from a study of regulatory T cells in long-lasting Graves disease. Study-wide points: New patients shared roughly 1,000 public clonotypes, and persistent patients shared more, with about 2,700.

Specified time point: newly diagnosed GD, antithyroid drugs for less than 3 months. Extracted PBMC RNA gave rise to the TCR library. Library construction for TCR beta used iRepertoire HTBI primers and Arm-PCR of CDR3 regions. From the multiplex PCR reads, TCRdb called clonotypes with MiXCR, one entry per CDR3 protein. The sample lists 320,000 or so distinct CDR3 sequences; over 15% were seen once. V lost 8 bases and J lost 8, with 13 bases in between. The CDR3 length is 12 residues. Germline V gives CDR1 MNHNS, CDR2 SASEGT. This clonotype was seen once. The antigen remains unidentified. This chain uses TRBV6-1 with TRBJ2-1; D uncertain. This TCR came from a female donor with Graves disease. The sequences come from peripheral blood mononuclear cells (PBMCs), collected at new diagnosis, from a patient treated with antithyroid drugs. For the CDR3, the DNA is TGTGCCAGCTCACCAATGGCAGATGAGCAGTTCTTC. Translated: CASSPMADEQFF.